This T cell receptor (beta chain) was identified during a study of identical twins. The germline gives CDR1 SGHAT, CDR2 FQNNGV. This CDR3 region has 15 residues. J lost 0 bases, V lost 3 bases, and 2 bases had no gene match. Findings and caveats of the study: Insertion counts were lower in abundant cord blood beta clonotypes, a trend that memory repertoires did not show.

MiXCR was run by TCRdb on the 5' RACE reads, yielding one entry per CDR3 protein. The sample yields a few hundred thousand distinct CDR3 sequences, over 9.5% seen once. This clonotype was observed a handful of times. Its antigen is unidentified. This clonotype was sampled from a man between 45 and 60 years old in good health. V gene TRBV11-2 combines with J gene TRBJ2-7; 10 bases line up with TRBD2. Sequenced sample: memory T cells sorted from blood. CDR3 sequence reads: CASSLASGGSYEQYF. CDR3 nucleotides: TGTGCCAGCAGCTTGGCTAGCGGGGGCTCCTACGAGCAGTACTTC.